Presented here are 21 T cell receptor beta chains from one specimen sequenced in a study of OX40 agonist ivuxolimab in advanced cancers. TCRdb's table, derived via immunoSEQ multiplex PCR, lists solely in-frame clones and lacks some. The sample lists tens of thousands of clones, around 89% occurring once. The starting material was CD4+ or CD8+ T cells sorted from blood, obtained in a trial of the OX40 agonist ivuxolimab. The receptor set was obtained from an adult with an advanced solid tumor such as melanoma, head and neck, liver or kidney cancer.

This clone was observed once. The chain combines TRBV25-1 with TRBJ2-3; 9 bases agree with TRBD1. This CDR3 comprises 15 residues. Germline values: CDR1 MGHDK, CDR2 SYGVNS. The V segment lost 5 bases and the J segment 2 bases; nucleotides outside the gene matches: 5. Here the CDR3 DNA reads TGTGCCAGCAGTACCACAGGGGGCCACACAGATACGCAGTATTTT. This encodes CASSTTGGHTDTQYF.

The chain is built from TRBV30 and TRBJ1-1; tentatively, D is TRBD1 (5 bases). The CDR3 contains 18 residues. Per the germline V gene, CDR1 is GTSNPN and CDR2 is SVGIG (reference sequence). V was clipped by 2 bases and J by 0 bases, with 22 bases between them. CDR3 DNA: TGTGCCTGGAGTTACACTTACATAAGGGGACCTCTGAACACTGAAGCTTTCTTT. This translates into CAWSYTYIRGPLNTEAFF. Using reference TRBV30 and TRBJ1-1 for the parts outside the CDR3, the full variable domain is SQTIHQWPATLVQPVGSPLSLECTVEGTSNPNLYWYRQAAGRGLQLLFYSVGIGQISSEVPQNLSASRPQDRQFILSSKKLLLSDSGFYLCAWSYTYIRGPLNTEAFFGQGTRLTVV.

The V and J genes are TRBV19 and TRBJ1-1, with D possibly matching TRBD1 (6 bases). The germline V gene has CDR1 LNHDA and CDR2 SQIVND (reference sequence). V lost 8 bases, J lost 4 bases, and 8 bases lay in between. This CDR3 is built from 11 residues. CDR3 coding DNA: TGTGCCAGTGAAGGGGGCACTGAAGCTTTCTTT. Amino acid sequence: CASEGGTEAFF. The variable domain in full, completed from reference TRBV19 and TRBJ1-1, reads DGGITQSPKYLFRKEGQNVTLSCEQNLNHDAMYWYRQDPGQGLRLIYYSQIVNDFQKGDIAEGYSVSREKKESFPLTVTSAQKNPTAFYLCASEGGTEAFFGQGTRLTVV.

The chain is built from TRBV4-1 and TRBJ1-2; no clear D. Germline V gene data show CDR1 as MGHRA and CDR2 as YSYEKL. The ends were cut back, 0 bases at V and 1 base at J, with 9 bases in the middle. The CDR3 consists of 15 residues. As DNA, the CDR3 is TGCGCCAGCAGCCAAGATTGGCAGAGTAACTATGGCTACACCTTC. It codes for CASSQDWQSNYGYTF.

The chain joins TRBV5-1 to TRBJ1-2; 8 nucleotides align to TRBD1. CDR3 length equals 16 residues. Germline CDR1 and CDR2: SGHRS and YFSETQ. Trimming removed 7 bases from V and 4 bases from J; junction bases left unmatched: 15. The CDR3 protein is CASRPTPGQDSYGYTF. CDR3 DNA: TGCGCCAGCCGCCCGACGCCGGGACAGGACTCCTATGGCTACACCTTC. Variable domain in full (rest from reference TRBV5-1 and TRBJ1-2): KAGVTQTPRYLIKTRGQQVTLSCSPISGHRSVSWYQQTPGQGLQFLFEYFSETQRNKGNFPGRFSGRQFSNSRSEMNVSTLELGDSALYLCASRPTPGQDSYGYTFGSGTRLTVV.

The gene calls are TRBV13 and TRBJ2-7; 10 bases match TRBD1. This CDR3 spans 14 amino acids. With 2 bases clipped from V and 3 bases from J, the junction kept 1 base outside the gene matches. Germline lookup yields CDR1 PRHDT and CDR2 FYEKMQ (reference sequence). The CDR3 loop is CASSLRTGGYEQYF. DNA for the CDR3: TGTGCCAGCAGCTTAAGGACAGGGGGCTACGAGCAGTACTTC. Using reference TRBV13 and TRBJ2-7 for the parts outside the CDR3, the full variable domain is AAGVIQSPRHLIKEKRETATLKCYPIPRHDTVYWYQQGPGQDPQFLISFYEKMQSDKGSIPDRFSAQQFSDYHSELNMSSLELGDSALYFCASSLRTGGYEQYFGPGTRLTVT.

This chain joins TRBV5-6 and TRBJ2-7, with D perhaps TRBD2 (6 bases). Trimming removed 3 bases at V and 4 bases at J, with 17 bases between. There are 15 residues in the CDR3. Germline V gene lookup returns CDR1 SGHDT and CDR2 YYEEEE. The CDR3 sequence is CASSWAGTEKYEQYF. CDR3 bases: TGTGCCAGCAGCTGGGCCGGGACTGAAAAATACGAGCAGTACTTC.

V usage is TRBV6-1 and J usage is TRBJ1-1; D not resolved. The germline V gene has CDR1 MNHNS and CDR2 SASEGT. With 7 bases removed from V and 5 bases from J, the gap between germline ends came to 8 bases. CDR3 length: 11 amino acids. The CDR3 reads CASTVETEAFF. CDR3 bases: TGTGCCAGCACTGTCGAAACTGAAGCTTTCTTT.

The rearrangement links TRBV5-4 to TRBJ2-7; maybe TRBD2 (6 bases). Per the germline V gene, CDR1 is SGHNT and CDR2 is YYREEE (reference sequence). Trimming cost V 0 bases and J 6 bases, with 13 bases left between them. This CDR3 is 14 amino acids long. As DNA, the CDR3 is TGTGCCAGCAGCTTGGTCGGGACTCTGGGCGAGCAGTACTTC. As protein: CASSLVGTLGEQYF.

The rearrangement links TRBV2 to TRBJ2-3; D gene uncertain. This CDR3 has 12 amino acids. Germline lookup yields CDR1 SNHLY and CDR2 FYNNEI. Trimming cost V 8 bases and J 0 bases, with 6 bases left between them. The CDR3 DNA is TGTGCCAGCGGGGTAAGCACAGATACGCAGTATTTT. It is translated as CASGVSTDTQYF.

V is TRBV19 and J is TRBJ2-1; TRBD2 agrees at 11 bases. Germline assignment: CDR1 LNHDA and CDR2 SQIVND (reference sequence). CDR3 size: 17 residues. The junction had 6 bases not matched to a gene; V was cut back by 3 bases and J by 2 bases. CDR3 in amino acids: CASSIATSGRTYNEQFF. The CDR3 DNA reads as TGTGCCAGTAGTATCGCTACTAGCGGGAGAACCTACAATGAGCAGTTCTTC. Drawing the rest from reference TRBV19 and TRBJ2-1, the complete variable domain is DGGITQSPKYLFRKEGQNVTLSCEQNLNHDAMYWYRQDPGQGLRLIYYSQIVNDFQKGDIAEGYSVSREKKESFPLTVTSAQKNPTAFYLCASSIATSGRTYNEQFFGPGTRLTVL.

This chain joins TRBV27 and TRBJ1-1; tentative D call: TRBD1 (5 bases). Germline V gene lookup returns CDR1 MNHEY and CDR2 SMNVEV (reference sequence). This CDR3 has 14 amino acids. Trimming removed 2 bases at V and 1 base at J, with 8 bases between. The CDR3 DNA is TGTGCCAGCAGTTTAGGACAAACGAACACTGAAGCTTTCTTT. Its translation: CASSLGQTNTEAFF.

This chain links TRBV5-4 with TRBJ2-2, with D perhaps TRBD2 (5 bases). Trimming removed 0 bases from V and 6 bases from J, with 18 bases in between. Germline V lookup: CDR1 SGHNT, CDR2 YYREEE (reference sequence). There are 17 residues in the CDR3. The CDR3 loop reads CASSLVLDSRGPGELFF. CDR3 nucleotides: TGTGCCAGCAGCTTGGTACTAGACTCCCGAGGGCCCGGGGAGCTGTTTTTT.

V usage is TRBV5-1 and J usage is TRBJ1-1; 8 bases match TRBD1. The CDR3 consists of 14 residues. In germline, CDR1 is SGHRS, CDR2 YFSETQ. After removal of 4 bases from V and 1 base from J, the junction contained 3 bases not matched to a gene. CDR3 nucleotide sequence: TGCGCCAGCAGCAACGGGACAGGGAACACTGAAGCTTTCTTT. It codes for CASSNGTGNTEAFF.

The genes are TRBV5-1 and TRBJ2-3; D is possibly TRBD1 (6 bases). V lost 1 base to trimming and J lost 0 bases, with 9 bases between them. Germline CDR1 reads SGHRS; CDR2 reads YFSETQ. CDR3 length equals 15 residues. CDR3 residues: CASSLPQGSTDTQYF. CDR3 coding DNA: TGCGCCAGCAGCTTGCCCCAGGGGAGCACAGATACGCAGTATTTT.

This chain joins TRBV4-1 and TRBJ1-3, with D unclear. CDR3 length equals 14 residues. The V and J ends lost 1 base and 7 bases respectively, with 11 bases between them. Germline CDR1 MGHRA, CDR2 YSYEKL. In DNA, the CDR3 is TGCGCCAGCAGCCAAGGGACTGAGAGGAACACCATATATTTT. Translating gives CASSQGTERNTIYF.

Only one count was recorded for this clone. The chain is built from TRBV10-3 and TRBJ2-3, with 10 bases lining up with TRBD2. From germline, CDR1 is ENHRY and CDR2 SYGVKD. CDR3 size: 15 residues. The V segment lost 11 bases and the J segment 10 bases; nucleotides outside the gene matches: 18. CDR3 protein: CASRTSGRPDVPQYF. The CDR3 DNA reads TGTGCCTCTAGGACTAGCGGAAGACCAGACGTCCCGCAGTATTTT.

The rearrangement joins TRBV7-9 to TRBJ2-7; D unresolved. V was trimmed by 5 bases and J by 1 base, leaving 9 bases between them. Per germline, CDR1 SEHNR and CDR2 FQNEAQ (reference sequence). The CDR3 length is 13 residues. Here the CDR3 DNA reads TGTGCCAGCAGCCCCCCCAGTTCCTACGAGCAGTACTTC. This sequence encodes CASSPPSSYEQYF.

In its sample, this clone was seen once. The rearrangement links TRBV7-7 to TRBJ2-5; D is possibly TRBD1 or TRBD2 (6 bases each). CDR3 length: 12 residues. CDR1 and CDR2 from the germline V gene are SSHAT and FNYEAQ (reference sequence). The CDR3 nucleotides are TGTGCTAGCGGACAGAGCCAAGAGACCCAGTACTTC. Amino acids: CASGQSQETQYF. The whole variable domain, filled in from reference TRBV7-7 and TRBJ2-5, reads GAGVSQSPRYKVTKRGQDVTLRCDPISSHATLYWYQQALGQGPEFLTYFNYEAQPDKSGLPSDRFSAERPEGSISTLTIQRTEQRDSAMYRCASGQSQETQYFGPGTRLLVL.

J is TRBJ1-1 and V is TRBV19, with D tentatively TRBD1 (6 bases). The V gene lost 4 bases and the J gene lost 5 bases, with 14 bases spanning the gap. The germline V gene encodes CDR1 LNHDA and CDR2 SQIVND (reference sequence). The CDR3 extends over 14 amino acids. CDR3 bases: TGTGCCAGTAGTAAGGACAGTGTAACAACTGAAGCTTTCTTT. Translated, it gives CASSKDSVTTEAFF.

This chain links TRBV19 with TRBJ2-5, with TRBD1 as a possible D gene (6 bases). The ends were cut back, 11 bases at V and 2 bases at J, with 12 bases in the middle. Germline lookup yields CDR1 LNHDA and CDR2 SQIVND (reference sequence). The CDR3 loop spans 12 amino acids. The CDR3 loop reads CACWTEQETQYF. DNA for the CDR3: TGTGCCTGTTGGACAGAACAAGAGACCCAGTACTTC.